This T cell receptor (beta chain) was captured by sequencing in a study of T cells in women clearing cervical HPV infection. TCRdb's copy holds only in-frame clones and misses some; the assay was immunoSEQ multiplex PCR. The sample's table shows 29,000 or so clones. This CDR3 is 15 amino acids long. The V gene lost 3 bases and the J gene lost 0 bases, with 13 bases spanning the gap. Germline V CDR1 and CDR2: SGHDT, YYEEEE. On this clone itself: The read is 3 residues too short to cover the CDR3 end, so that end is filled in from the germline J gene.

The chain couples TRBV5-6 to TRBJ2-7; D possibly corresponds to TRBD1 (5 bases). The source of this sequence is a woman aged 18-69 years with a cervical HPV16 infection that either progressed to CIN3+ or cleared (not recorded which). The sample was blood buffy coat. CDR3 bases read: TGTGCCAGCAGCTCCCAGGGCCGAAGCTCCTACGAG. This sequence encodes CASSSQGRSSYE. The full CDR3 reads CASSSQGRSSYEQYF.